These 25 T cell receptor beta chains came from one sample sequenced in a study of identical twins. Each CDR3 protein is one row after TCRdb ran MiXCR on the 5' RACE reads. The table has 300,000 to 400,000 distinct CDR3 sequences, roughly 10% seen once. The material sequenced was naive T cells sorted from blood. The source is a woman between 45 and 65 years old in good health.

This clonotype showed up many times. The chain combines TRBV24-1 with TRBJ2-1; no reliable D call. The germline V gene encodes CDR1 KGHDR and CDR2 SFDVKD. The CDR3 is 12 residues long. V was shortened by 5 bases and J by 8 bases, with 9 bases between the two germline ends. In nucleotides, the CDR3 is TGTGCCACCAGTGTAAGCGTCGATGAGCAGTTCTTC. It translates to CATSVSVDEQFF.

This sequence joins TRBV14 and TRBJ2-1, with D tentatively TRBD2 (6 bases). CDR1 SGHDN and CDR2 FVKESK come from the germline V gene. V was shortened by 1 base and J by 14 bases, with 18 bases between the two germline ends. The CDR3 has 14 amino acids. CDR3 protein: CASSQVIGGGREFF. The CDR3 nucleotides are TGTGCCAGCAGCCAAGTGATCGGGGGAGGTCGTGAGTTCTTC.

The CDR3 nucleotides are TGTGCCAGCAGCCTCAGGCCACAAGTTCAAGAGACCCAGTACTTC. Translation gives CASSLRPQVQETQYF. The J gene is TRBJ2-5, the V gene TRBV7-6; unclear D gene. This CDR3 comprises 15 residues. Germline V gene data show CDR1 as SGHVS and CDR2 as FNYEAQ. Trimming cost V 5 bases and J 2 bases, with 15 bases left between them.

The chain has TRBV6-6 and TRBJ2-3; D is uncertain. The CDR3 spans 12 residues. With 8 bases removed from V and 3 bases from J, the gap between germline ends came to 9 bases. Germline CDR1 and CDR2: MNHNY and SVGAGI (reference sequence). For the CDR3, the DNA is TGTGCCAGCGCGGCCAAAACAGATACGCAGTATTTT. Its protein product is CASAAKTDTQYF.

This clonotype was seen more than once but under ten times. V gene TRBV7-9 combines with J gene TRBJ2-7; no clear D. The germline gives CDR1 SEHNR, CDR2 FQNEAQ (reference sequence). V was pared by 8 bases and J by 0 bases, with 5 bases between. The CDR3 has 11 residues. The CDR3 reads CASLGSYEQYF. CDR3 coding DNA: TGTGCCAGCCTGGGCTCCTACGAGCAGTACTTC. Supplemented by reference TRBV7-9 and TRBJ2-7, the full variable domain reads DTGVSQNPRHKITKRGQNVTFRCDPISEHNRLYWYRQTLGQGPEFLTYFQNEAQLEKSRLLSDRFSAERPKGSFSTLEIQRTEQGDSAMYLCASLGSYEQYFGPGTRLTVT.

CDR3 amino acids: CASSFGDRIDTIYF. CDR3 in DNA: TGTGCCAGCAGTTTCGGGGACAGGATAGACACCATATATTTT. This chain connects TRBV12-3 or TRBV12-4 to TRBJ1-3; TRBD1 agrees at 8 bases. CDR3 length equals 14 residues. V shed 3 bases and J 8 bases; nucleotides not matched to a gene: 6.

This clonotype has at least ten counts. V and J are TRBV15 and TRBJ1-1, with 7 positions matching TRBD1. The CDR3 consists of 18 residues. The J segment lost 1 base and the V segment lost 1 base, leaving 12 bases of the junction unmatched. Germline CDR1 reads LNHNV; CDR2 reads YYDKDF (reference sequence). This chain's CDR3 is CATSRVEGAVSGNTEAFF. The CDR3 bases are TGTGCCACCAGCAGAGTTGAGGGGGCGGTCAGTGGGAACACTGAAGCTTTCTTT.

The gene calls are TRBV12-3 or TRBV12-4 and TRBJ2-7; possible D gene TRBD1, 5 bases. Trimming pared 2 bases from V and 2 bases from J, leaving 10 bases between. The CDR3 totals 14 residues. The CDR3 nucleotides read TGTGCCAGCAGTTTACGCAGGGTCCCCTACGAGCAGTACTTC. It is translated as CASSLRRVPYEQYF.

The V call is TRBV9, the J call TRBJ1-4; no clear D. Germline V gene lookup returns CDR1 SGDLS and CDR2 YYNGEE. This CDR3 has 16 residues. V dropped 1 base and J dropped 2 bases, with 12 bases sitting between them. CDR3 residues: CASSVRSDATNEKLFF. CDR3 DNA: TGTGCCAGCAGCGTACGGTCTGATGCGACTAATGAAAAACTGTTTTTT.

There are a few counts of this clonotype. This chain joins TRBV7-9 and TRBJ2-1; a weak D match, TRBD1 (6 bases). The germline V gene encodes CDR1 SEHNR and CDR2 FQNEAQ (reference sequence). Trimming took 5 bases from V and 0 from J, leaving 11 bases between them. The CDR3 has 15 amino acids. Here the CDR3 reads CASSRTESSYNEQFF. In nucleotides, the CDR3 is TGTGCCAGCAGCAGGACAGAAAGCTCCTACAATGAGCAGTTCTTC.

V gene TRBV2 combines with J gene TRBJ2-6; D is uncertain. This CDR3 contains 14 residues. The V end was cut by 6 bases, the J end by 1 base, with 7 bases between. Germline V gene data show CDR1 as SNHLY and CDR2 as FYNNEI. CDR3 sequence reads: CASSVGSGANVLTF. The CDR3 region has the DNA TGTGCCAGCAGCGTTGGGTCTGGGGCCAACGTCCTGACTTTC.

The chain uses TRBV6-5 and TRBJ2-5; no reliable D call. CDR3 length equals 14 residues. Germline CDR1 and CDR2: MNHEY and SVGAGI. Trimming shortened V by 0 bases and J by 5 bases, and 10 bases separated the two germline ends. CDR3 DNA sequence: TGTGCCAGCAGTTACTCGGTCGCGCGGGAGACCCAGTACTTC. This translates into CASSYSVARETQYF.

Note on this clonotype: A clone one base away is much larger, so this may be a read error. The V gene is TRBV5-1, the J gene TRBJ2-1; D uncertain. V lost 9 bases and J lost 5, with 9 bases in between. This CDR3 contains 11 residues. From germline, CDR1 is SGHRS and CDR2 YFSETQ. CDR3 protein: CATQVDNEQFF. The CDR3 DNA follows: TGCGCCACCCAGGTGGACAATGAGCAGTTCTTC. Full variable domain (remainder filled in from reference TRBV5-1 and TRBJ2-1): KAGVTQTPRYLIKTRGQQVTLSCSPISGHRSVSWYQQTPGQGLQFLFEYFSETQRNKGNFPGRFSGRQFSNSRSEMNVSTLELGDSALYLCATQVDNEQFFGPGTRLTVL.

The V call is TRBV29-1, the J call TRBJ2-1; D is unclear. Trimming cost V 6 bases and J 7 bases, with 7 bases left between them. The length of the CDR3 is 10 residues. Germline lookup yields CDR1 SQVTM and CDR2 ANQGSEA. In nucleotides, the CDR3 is TGCAGCGTGGACCTAAATGAGCAGTTCTTC. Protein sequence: CSVDLNEQFF.

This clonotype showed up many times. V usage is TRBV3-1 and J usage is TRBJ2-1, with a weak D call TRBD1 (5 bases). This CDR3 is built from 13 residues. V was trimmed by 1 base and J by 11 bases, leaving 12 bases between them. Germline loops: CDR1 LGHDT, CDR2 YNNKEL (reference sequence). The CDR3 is CASSQAYRTKQFF. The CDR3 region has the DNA TGTGCCAGCAGCCAAGCGTATAGGACAAAGCAGTTCTTC.

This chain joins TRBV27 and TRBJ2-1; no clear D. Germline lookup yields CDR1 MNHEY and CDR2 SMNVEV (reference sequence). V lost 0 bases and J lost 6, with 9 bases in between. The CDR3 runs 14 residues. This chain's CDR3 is CASSLSGWANEQFF. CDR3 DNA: TGTGCCAGCAGTTTATCAGGGTGGGCCAATGAGCAGTTCTTC.

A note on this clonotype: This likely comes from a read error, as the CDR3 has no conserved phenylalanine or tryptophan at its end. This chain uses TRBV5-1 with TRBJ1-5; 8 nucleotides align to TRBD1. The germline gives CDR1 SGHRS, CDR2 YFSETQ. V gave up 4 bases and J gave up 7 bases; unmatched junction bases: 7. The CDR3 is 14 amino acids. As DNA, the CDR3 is TGCGCCAGCAGCGAAGGACAGGGCCTACAGCCCCAGCATATT. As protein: CASSEGQGLQPQHI.

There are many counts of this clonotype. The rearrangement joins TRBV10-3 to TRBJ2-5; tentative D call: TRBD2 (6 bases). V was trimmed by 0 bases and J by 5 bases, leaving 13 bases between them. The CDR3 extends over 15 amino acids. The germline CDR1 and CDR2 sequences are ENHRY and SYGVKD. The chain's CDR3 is CAISESEGTEETQYF. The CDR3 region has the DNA TGTGCCATCAGTGAGTCGGAGGGGACTGAGGAGACCCAGTACTTC.

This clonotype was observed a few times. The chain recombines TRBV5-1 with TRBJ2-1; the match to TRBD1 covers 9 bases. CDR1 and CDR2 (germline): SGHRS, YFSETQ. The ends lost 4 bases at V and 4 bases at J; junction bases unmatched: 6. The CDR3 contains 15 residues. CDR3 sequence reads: CASSRTGDLYNEQFF. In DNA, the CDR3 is TGCGCCAGCAGCCGGACAGGGGACTTATACAATGAGCAGTTCTTC.

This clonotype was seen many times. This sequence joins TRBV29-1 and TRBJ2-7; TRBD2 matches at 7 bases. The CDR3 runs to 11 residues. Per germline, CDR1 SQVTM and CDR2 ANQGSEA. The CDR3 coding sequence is TGCGGCGGGACTAAGACGGGCGAGCAGTACTTC. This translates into CGGTKTGEQYF.

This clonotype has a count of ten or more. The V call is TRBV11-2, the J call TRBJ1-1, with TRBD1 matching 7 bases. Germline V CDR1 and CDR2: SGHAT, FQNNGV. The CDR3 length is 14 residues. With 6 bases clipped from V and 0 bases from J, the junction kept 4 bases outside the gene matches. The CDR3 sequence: CASRATGLNTEAFF. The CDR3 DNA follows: TGTGCCAGCAGGGCGACAGGGCTGAACACTGAAGCTTTCTTT.

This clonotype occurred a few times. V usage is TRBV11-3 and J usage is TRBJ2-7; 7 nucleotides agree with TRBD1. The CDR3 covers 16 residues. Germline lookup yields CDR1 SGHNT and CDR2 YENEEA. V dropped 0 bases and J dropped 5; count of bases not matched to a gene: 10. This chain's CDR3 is CASSLDRMKGADEQYF. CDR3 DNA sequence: TGTGCCAGCAGCTTAGATAGAATGAAGGGGGCAGACGAGCAGTACTTC.

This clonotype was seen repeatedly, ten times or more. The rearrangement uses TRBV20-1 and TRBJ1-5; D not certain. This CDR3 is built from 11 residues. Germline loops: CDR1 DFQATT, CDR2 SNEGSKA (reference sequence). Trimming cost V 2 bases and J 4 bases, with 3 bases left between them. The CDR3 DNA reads TGCAGTGCTAGAAGTAATCAGCCCCAGCATTTT. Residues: CSARSNQPQHF.

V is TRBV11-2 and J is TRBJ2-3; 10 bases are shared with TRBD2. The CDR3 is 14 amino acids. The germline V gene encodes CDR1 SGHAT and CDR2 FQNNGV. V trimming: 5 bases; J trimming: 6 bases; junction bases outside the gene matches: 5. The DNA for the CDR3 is TGTGCCAGCAGCCCAGCGGGAGGGCATGATACGCAGTATTTT. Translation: CASSPAGGHDTQYF. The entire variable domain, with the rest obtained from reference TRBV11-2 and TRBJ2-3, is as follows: EAGVAQSPRYKIIEKRQSVAFWCNPISGHATLYWYQQILGQGPKLLIQFQNNGVVDDSQLPKDRFSAERLKGVDSTLKIQPAKLEDSAVYLCASSPAGGHDTQYFGPGTRLTVL.

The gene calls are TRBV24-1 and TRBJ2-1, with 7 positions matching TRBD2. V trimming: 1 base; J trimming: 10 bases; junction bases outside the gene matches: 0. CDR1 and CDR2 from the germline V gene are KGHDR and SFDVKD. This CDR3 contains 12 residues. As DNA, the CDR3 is TGTGCCACCAGTGATTTAGCGGGAGAGCAGTTCTTC. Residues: CATSDLAGEQFF.